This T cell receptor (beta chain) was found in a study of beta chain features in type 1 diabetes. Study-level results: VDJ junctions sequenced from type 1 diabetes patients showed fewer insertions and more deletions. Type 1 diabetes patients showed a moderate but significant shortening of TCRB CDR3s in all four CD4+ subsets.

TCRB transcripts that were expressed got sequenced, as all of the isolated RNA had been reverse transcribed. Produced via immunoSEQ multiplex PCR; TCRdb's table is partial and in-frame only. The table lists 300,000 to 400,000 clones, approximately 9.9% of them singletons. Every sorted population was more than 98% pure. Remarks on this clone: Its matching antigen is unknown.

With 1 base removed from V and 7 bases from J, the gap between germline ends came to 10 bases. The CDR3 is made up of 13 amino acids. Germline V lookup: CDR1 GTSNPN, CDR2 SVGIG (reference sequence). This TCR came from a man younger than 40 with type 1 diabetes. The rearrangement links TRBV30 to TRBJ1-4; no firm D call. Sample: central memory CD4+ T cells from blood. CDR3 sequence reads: CAWSGGGSEKLFF. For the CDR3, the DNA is TGTGCCTGGAGTGGAGGAGGGAGTGAAAAACTGTTTTTT.